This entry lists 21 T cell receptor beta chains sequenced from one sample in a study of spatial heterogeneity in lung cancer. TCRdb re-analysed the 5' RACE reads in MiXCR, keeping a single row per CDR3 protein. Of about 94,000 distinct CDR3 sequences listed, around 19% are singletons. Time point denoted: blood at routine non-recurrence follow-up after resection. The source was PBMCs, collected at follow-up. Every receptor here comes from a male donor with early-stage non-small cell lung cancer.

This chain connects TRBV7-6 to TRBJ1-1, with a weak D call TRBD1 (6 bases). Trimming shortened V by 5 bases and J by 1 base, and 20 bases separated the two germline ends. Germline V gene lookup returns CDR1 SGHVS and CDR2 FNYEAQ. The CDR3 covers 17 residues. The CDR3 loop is CASSPPHYRVKNTEAFF. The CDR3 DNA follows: TGTGCCAGCAGCCCCCCTCACTACAGGGTGAAGAACACTGAAGCTTTCTTT.

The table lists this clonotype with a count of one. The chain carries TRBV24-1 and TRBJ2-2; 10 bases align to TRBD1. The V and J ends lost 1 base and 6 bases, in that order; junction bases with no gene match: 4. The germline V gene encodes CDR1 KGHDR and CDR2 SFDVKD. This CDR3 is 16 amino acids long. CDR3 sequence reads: CATSDFRDRGSGELFF. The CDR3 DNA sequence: TGTGCCACCAGTGATTTCCGGGACAGGGGATCCGGGGAGCTGTTTTTT.

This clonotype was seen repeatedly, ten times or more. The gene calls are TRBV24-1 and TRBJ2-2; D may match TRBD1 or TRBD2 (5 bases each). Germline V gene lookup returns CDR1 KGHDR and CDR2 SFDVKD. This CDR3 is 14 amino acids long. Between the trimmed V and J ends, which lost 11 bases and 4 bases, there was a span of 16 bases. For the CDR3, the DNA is TGTGCCATCAGGGCCGGAGAGGGCACCGGGGAGCTGTTTTTT. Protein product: CAIRAGEGTGELFF.

As DNA, the CDR3 is TGTGCCAGCAGTTTCGATCCAGGAGGGACTGAAGCTTTCTTT. Its translation: CASSFDPGGTEAFF. This chain links TRBV12-3 or TRBV12-4 with TRBJ1-1; D gene uncertain. The CDR3 totals 14 residues. V lost 3 bases and J lost 5, with 13 bases in between.

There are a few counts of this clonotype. CDR3 nucleotides: TGCAGTGCTAGAGATGGACGGAGCTCTGGAAACACCATATATTTT. Encoded protein: CSARDGRSSGNTIYF. J is TRBJ1-3 and V is TRBV20-1; the D is unclear. CDR3 size: 15 residues. V lost 0 bases and J lost 0, with 9 bases in between. The V gene's germline CDR1 is DFQATT and CDR2 SNEGSKA (reference sequence).

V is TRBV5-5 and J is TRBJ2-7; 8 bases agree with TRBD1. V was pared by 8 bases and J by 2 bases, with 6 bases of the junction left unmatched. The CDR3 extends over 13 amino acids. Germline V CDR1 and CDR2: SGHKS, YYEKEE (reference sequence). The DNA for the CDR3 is TGTGCCAGTCGACAGGGGCTCACCTACGAGCAGTACTTC. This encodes CASRQGLTYEQYF. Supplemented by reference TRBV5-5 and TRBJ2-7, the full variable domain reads DAGVTQSPTHLIKTRGQQVTLRCSPISGHKSVSWYQQVLGQGPQFIFQYYEKEERGRGNFPDRFSARQFPNYSSELNVNALLLGDSALYLCASRQGLTYEQYFGPGTRLTVT.

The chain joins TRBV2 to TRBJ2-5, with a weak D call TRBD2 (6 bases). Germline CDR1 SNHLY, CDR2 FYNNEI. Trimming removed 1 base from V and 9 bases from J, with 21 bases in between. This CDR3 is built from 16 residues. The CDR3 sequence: CASSEEGIAASTAQYF. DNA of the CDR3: TGTGCCAGCAGTGAAGAGGGTATAGCGGCCTCAACGGCCCAGTACTTC. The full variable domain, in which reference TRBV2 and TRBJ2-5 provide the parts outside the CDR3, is EPEVTQTPSHQVTQMGQEVILRCVPISNHLYFYWYRQILGQKVEFLVSFYNNEISEKSEIFDDQFSVERPDGSNFTLKIRSTKLEDSAMYFCASSEEGIAASTAQYFGPGTRLLVL.

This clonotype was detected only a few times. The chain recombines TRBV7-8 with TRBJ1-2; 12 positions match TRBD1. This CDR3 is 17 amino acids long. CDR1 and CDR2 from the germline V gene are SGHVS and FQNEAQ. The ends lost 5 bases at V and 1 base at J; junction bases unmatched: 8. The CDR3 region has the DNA TGTGCCAGCAGCCCAGGGACAGGGGGCCCCCTTAACTATGGCTACACCTTC. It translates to CASSPGTGGPLNYGYTF.

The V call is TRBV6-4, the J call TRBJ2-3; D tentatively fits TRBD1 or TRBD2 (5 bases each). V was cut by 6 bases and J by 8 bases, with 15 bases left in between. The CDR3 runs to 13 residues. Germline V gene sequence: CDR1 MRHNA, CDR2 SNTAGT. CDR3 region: CASSSGPSATQYF. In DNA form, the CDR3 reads TGTGCCAGCAGCTCGGGGCCCTCAGCTACGCAGTATTTT.

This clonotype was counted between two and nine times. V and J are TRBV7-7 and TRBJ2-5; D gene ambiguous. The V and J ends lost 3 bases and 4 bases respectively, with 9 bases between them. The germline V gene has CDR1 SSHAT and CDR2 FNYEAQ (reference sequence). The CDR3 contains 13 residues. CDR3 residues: CASSLGRLETQYF. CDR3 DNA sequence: TGTGCCAGCAGCTTGGGTAGGCTAGAGACCCAGTACTTC.

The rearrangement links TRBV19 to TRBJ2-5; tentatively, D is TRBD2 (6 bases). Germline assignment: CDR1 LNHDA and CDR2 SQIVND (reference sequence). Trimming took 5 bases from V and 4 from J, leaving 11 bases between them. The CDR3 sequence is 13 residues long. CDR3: CASSASGRETQYF. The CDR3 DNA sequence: TGTGCCAGTAGTGCTTCCGGGAGAGAGACCCAGTACTTC. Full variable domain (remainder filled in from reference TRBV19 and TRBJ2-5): DGGITQSPKYLFRKEGQNVTLSCEQNLNHDAMYWYRQDPGQGLRLIYYSQIVNDFQKGDIAEGYSVSREKKESFPLTVTSAQKNPTAFYLCASSASGRETQYFGPGTRLLVL.

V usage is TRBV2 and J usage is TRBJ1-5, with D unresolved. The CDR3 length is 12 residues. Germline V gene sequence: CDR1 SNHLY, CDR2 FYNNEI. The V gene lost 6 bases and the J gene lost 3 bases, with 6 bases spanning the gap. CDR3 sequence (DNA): TGTGCCAGCAGGTTAGACAATCAGCCCCAGCATTTT. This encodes CASRLDNQPQHF. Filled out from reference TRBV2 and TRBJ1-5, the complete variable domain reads EPEVTQTPSHQVTQMGQEVILRCVPISNHLYFYWYRQILGQKVEFLVSFYNNEISEKSEIFDDQFSVERPDGSNFTLKIRSTKLEDSAMYFCASRLDNQPQHFGDGTRLSIL.

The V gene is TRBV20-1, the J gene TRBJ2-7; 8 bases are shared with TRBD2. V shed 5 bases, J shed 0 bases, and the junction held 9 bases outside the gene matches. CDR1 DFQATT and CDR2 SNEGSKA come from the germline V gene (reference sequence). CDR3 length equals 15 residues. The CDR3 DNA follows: TGCAGTGCTTTTACTACTAGCGGTAACTCCTACGAGCAGTACTTC. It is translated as CSAFTTSGNSYEQYF.

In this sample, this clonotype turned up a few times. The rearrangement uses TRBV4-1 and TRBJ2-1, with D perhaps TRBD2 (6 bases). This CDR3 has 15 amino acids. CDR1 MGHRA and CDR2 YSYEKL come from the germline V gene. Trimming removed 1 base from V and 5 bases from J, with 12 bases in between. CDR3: CASSQVLAANNEQFF. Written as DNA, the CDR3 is TGCGCCAGCAGCCAAGTGTTAGCGGCAAACAATGAGCAGTTCTTC.

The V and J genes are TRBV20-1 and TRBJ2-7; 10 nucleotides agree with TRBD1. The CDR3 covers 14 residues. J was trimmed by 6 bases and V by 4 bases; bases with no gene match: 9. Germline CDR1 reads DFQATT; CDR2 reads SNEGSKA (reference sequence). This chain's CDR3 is CSAMRTGGYAEQYF. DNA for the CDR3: TGCAGTGCTATGAGGACAGGGGGATATGCCGAGCAGTACTTC.

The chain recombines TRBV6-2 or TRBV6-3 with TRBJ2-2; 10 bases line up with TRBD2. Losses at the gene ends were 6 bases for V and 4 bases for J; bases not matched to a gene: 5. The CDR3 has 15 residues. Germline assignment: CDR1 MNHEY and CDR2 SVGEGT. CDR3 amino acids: CASSPSGGATGELFF. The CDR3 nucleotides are TGTGCCAGCAGCCCTAGCGGGGGAGCCACCGGGGAGCTGTTTTTT.

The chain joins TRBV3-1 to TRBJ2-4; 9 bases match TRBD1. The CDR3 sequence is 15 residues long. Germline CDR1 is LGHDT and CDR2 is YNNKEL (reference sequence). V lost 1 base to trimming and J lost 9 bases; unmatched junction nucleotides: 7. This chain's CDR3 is CASSQAGTGPGIQYF. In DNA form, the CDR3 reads TGTGCCAGCAGCCAAGCCGGGACAGGGCCGGGCATTCAGTACTTC.

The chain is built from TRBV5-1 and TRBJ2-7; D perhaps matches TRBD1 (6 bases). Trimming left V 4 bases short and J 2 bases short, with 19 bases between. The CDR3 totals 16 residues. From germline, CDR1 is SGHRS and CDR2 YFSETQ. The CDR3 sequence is CASSPLPWTETYEQYF. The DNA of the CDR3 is TGCGCCAGCAGCCCACTCCCCTGGACAGAGACCTACGAGCAGTACTTC. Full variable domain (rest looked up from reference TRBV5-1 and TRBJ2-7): KAGVTQTPRYLIKTRGQQVTLSCSPISGHRSVSWYQQTPGQGLQFLFEYFSETQRNKGNFPGRFSGRQFSNSRSEMNVSTLELGDSALYLCASSPLPWTETYEQYFGPGTRLTVT.

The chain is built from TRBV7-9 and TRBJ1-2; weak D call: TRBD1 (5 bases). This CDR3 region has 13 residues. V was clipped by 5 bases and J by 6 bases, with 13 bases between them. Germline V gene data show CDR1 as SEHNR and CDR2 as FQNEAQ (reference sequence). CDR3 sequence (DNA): TGTGCCAGCAGCCAAGGGGCAGCCAATGGCTACACCTTC. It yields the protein CASSQGAANGYTF.

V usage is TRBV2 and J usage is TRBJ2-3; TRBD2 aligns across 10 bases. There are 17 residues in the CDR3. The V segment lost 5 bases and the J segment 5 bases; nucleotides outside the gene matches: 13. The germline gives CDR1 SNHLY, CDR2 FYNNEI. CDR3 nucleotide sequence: TGTGCCAGCAGTACCGGGACTAGCGCCCCACGTGTAGATACGCAGTATTTT. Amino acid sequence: CASSTGTSAPRVDTQYF.

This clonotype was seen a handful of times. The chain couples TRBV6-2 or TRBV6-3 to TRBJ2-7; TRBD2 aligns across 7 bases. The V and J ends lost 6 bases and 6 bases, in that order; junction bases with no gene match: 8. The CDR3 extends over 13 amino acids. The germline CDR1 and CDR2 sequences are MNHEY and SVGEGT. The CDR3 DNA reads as TGTGCCAGCAGCCGTTCGGGGAGGGGCGAGCAGTACGTC. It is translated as CASSRSGRGEQYV.